The T cell receptor beta chain under discussion was sequenced for a study of untreated major depressive disorder. Study observations and caveats: CD4+ T cells from depressed patients used TRBV05-01 (Vbeta 5.1) more often than controls.

Looked up from germline, CDR1 is LNHDA and CDR2 is SQIVND (reference sequence). The CDR3 has 15 amino acids. V gave up 10 bases and J gave up 0 bases, with 16 bases separating them. Here immunoSEQ multiplex PCR was the method, and the copy in TCRdb shows in-frame clones only, minus some. The table includes 23,000 or so clones, 91% detected once. Concerning this clone: The target antigen is unknown.

The chain employs TRBV19 and TRBJ1-5, with D hard to call. Material: CD4+ T cells from PBMCs. The receptor was derived from a woman between 25 and 40 years old with major depressive disorder. As DNA, the CDR3 is TGTGCCACTACCGTGGTGGATAATAGCAATCAGCCCCAGCATTTT. This sequence encodes CATTVVDNSNQPQHF. Combining the CDR3 with reference TRBV19 and TRBJ1-5 gives the whole variable domain DGGITQSPKYLFRKEGQNVTLSCEQNLNHDAMYWYRQDPGQGLRLIYYSQIVNDFQKGDIAEGYSVSREKKESFPLTVTSAQKNPTAFYLCATTVVDNSNQPQHFGDGTRLSIL.